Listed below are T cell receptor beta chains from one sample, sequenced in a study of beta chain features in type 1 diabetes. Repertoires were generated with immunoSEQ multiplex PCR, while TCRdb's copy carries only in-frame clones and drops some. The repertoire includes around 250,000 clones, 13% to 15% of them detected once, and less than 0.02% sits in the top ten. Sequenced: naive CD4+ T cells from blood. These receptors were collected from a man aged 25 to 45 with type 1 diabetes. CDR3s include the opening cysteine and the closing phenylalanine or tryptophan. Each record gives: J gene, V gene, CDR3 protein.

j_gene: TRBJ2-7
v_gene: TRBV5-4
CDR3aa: CASSLSGGYEQYF

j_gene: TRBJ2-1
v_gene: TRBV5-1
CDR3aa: CASSLASNSYNEQFF

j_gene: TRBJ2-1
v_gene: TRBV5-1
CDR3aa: CASSLGRDDNEQFF

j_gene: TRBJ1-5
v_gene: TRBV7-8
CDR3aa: CASSNQEGGQPQHF

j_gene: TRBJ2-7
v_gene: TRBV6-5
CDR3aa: CASSYLRTAYEQYF

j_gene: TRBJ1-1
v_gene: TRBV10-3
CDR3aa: CAISEATGIEAFF

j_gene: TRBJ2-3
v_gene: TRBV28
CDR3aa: CASSTSGTADTQYF

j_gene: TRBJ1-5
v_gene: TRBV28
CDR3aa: CASRRPGQGSNQPQHF

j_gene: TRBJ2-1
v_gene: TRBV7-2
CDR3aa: CASNRQGGSYNEQFF

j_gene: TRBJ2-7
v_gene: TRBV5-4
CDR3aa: CASSQGQGAYEQYF

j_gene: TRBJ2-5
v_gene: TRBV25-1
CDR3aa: CASSGLHYQETQYF

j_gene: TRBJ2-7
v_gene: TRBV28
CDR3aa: CASSSPRLLQSSYEQYF

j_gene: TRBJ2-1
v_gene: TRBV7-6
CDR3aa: CASSLPGTSGNEQFF

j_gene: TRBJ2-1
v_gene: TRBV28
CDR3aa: CASSSGLAPHEQFF

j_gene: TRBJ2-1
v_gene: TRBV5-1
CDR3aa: CASSLGQGFYNEQFF

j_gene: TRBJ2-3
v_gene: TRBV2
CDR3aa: CASSETGFPDTQYF

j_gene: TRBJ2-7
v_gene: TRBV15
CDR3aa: CATSRDRGPYEQYF

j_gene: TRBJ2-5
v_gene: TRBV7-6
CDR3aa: CASSTTETQETQYF

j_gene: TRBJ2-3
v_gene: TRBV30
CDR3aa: CAWSVGQGADTQYF

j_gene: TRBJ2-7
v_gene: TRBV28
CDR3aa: CASIAGQGSSYEQYF

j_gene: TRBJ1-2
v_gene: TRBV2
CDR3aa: CASRNQQGRAYGYTF

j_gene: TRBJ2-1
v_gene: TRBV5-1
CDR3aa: CASSRQNSYNEQFF

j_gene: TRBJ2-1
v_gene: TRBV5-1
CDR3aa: CASSLGFGRTSGSHEQFF

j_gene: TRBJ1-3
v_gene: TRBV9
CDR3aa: CASSVGAFASGNTIYF

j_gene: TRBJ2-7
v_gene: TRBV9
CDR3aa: CASSAGLTSYEQYF

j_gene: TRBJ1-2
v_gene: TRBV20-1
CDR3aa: CSARTGDGYTF

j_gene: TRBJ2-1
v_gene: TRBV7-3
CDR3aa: CASSSTGVGNEQFF

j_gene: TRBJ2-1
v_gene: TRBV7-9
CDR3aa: CASSLAGLAGVEQFF

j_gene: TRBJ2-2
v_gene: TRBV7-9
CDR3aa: CASAGGELFF

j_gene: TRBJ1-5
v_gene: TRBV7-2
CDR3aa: CASSSSTGAGNQPQHF

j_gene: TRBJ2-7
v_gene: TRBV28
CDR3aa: CASSLGLAGPYEQYF

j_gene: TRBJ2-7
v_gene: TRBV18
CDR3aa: CASSPGTGSTYEQYF

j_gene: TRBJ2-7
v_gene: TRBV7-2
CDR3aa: CASSLAGDEQYF

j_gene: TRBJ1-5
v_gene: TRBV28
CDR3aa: CASSSGGGPSQPQHF

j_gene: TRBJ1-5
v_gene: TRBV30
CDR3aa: CAWSVSGRGSQPQHF

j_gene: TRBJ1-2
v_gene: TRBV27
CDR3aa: CASSSDRAAGYTF

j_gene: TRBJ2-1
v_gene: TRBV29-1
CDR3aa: CSVETGGFNEQFF

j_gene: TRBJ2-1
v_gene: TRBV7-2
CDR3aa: CASSRTGGTYNEQFF

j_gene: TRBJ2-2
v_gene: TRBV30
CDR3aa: CAWSVKGLAGGTGELFF

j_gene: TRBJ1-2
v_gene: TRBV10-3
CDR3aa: CAISEGGGTGIDYGYTF

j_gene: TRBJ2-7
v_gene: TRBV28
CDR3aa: CASGLPREQYF

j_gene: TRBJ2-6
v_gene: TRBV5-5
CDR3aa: CASSLSSGANVLTF

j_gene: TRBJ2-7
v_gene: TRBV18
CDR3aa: CASSLTGTGITYEQYF

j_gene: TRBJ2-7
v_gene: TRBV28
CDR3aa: CASSPSGSRISYEQYF

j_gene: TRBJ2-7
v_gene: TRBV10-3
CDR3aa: CAISEGGAGGIYEQYF

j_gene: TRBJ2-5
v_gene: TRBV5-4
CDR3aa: CASSGRGQETQYF

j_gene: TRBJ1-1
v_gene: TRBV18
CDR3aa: CASSPGATIEAFF

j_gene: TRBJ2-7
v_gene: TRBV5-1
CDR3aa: CASSWTSNSGTYEQYF

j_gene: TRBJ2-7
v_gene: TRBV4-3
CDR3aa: CASSQAAGDYEQYF

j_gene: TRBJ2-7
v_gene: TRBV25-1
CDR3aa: CASSGTGTGVYEQYF

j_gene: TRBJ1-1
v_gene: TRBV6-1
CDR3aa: CASRPGQANTEAFF

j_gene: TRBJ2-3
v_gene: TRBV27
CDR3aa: CASSRRGLVTDTQYF

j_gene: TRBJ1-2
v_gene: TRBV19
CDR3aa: CASSSPRGGYTF